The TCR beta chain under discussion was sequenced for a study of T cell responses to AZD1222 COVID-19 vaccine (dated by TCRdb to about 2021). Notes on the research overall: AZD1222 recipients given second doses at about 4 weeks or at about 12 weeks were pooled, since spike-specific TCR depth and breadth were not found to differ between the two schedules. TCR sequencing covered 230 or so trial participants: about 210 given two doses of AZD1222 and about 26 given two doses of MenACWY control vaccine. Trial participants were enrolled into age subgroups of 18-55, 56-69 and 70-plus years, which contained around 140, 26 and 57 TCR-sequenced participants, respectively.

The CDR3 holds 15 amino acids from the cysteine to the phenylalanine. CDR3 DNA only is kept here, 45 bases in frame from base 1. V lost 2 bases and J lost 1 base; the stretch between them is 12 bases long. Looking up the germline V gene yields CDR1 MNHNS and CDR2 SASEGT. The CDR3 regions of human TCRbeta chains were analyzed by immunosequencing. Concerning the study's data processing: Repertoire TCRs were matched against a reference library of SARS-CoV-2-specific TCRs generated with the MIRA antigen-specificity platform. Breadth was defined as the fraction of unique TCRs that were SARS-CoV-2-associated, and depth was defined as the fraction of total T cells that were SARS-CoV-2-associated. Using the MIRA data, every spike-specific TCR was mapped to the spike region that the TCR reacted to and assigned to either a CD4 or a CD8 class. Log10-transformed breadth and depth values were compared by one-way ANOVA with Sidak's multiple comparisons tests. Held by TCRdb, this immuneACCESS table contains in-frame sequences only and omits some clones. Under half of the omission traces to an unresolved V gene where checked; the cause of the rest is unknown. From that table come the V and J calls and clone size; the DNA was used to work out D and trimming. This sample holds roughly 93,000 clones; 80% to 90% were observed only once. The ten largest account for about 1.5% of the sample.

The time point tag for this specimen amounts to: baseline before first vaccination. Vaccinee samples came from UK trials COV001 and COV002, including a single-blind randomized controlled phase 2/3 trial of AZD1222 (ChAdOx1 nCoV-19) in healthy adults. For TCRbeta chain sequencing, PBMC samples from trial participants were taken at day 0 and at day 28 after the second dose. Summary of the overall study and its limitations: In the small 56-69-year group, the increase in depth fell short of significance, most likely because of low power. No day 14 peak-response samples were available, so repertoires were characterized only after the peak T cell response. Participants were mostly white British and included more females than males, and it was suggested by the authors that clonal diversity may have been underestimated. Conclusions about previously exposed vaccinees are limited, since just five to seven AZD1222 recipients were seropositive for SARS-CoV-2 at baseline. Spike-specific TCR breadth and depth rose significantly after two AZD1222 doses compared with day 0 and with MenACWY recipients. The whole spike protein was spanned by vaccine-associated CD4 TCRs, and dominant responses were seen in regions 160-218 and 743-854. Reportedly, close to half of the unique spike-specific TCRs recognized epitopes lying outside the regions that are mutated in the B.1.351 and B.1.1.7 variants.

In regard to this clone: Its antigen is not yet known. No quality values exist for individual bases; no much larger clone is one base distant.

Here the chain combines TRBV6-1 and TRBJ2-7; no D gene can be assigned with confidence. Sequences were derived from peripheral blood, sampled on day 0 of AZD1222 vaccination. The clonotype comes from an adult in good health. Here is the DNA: TGTGCCAGCAGTGAAAGAAGCTTTAATTCCTACGAGCAGTACTTC. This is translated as CASSERSFNSYEQYF.